This T cell receptor beta chain was profiled in a study of T-cell reconstitution after alpha-beta-depleted transplantation in children. A TCRbeta library incorporating unique molecular identifiers was prepared. TCRdb analysed the PCR reads with MiXCR anew, one entry per CDR3 protein. Of around 680,000 distinct CDR3 sequences in the sample, approximately 17% were seen once. Trimming shortened V by 0 bases and J by 5 bases, and 8 bases separated the two germline ends. There are 14 residues in the CDR3. The chain recombines TRBV12-3 or TRBV12-4 with TRBJ1-5; D gene ambiguous. This TCR came from a human donor who donated a stem cell graft to a child with acute myeloid leukemia. The sample in question was PBMCs from the stem cell graft donor, obtained from the stem cell graft. The CDR3 DNA reads as TGTGCCAGCAGTTTAGCGCATTTGGATCAGCCCCAGCATTTT. Translating it yields CASSLAHLDQPQHF.